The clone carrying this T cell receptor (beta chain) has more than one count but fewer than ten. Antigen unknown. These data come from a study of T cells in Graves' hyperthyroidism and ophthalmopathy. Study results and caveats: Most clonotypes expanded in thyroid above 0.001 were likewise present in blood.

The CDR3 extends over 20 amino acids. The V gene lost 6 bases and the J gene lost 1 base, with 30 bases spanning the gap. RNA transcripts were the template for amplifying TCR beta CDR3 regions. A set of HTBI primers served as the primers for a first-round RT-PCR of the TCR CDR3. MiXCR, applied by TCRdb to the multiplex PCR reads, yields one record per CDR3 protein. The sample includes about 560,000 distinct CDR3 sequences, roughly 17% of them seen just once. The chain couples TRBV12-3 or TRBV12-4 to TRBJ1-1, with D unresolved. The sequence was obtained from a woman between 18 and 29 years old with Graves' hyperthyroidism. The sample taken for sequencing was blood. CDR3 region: CASSQVQDRRREYGNTEAFF. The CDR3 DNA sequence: TGTGCCAGCAGCCAAGTCCAGGACCGGAGACGGGAATACGGGAACACTGAAGCTTTCTTT.